A single sample is the source of the 32 T cell receptor beta chains below, sequenced in a study of CD8 T cells in Susac syndrome. The authors reverse transcribed roughly 0.5 to 1 ug RNA with random hexamers. Using its own MiXCR run on the immunoSEQ multiplex PCR reads, TCRdb lists one record per CDR3 protein. The sample consists of about 52,000 distinct CDR3 sequences, around 93% of them appearing once. The specimen was CD8+ T cells from PBMCs. The receptors here all came from a human donor with multiple sclerosis.

V gene TRBV7-8 combines with J gene TRBJ1-5; TRBD1 might be the D (5 bases). Looked up from germline, CDR1 is SGHVS and CDR2 is FQNEAQ. The CDR3 runs to 14 residues. V was cut by 2 bases and J by 8 bases, with 13 bases left in between. CDR3 region: CASSLRPGGEPQHF. CDR3 DNA sequence: TGTGCCAGCAGCTTAAGGCCGGGGGGTGAGCCCCAGCATTTT.

The chain uses TRBV28 and TRBJ2-6; D remains ambiguous. V was trimmed by 5 bases and J by 4 bases, leaving 12 bases between them. Germline V gives CDR1 MDHEN, CDR2 SYDVKM. The CDR3 sequence is 15 residues long. The CDR3 nucleotides are TGTGCCAGCAGTATTACTACATCCGGGGCCAACGTCCTGACTTTC. This encodes CASSITTSGANVLTF. The variable domain in full, with the rest retrieved from reference TRBV28 and TRBJ2-6, is DVKVTQSSRYLVKRTGEKVFLECVQDMDHENMFWYRQDPGLGLRLIYFSYDVKMKEKGDIPEGYSVSREKKERFSLILESASTNQTSMYLCASSITTSGANVLTFGAGSRLTVL.

The V gene is TRBV11-2, the J gene TRBJ2-1; D unresolved. Germline V lookup: CDR1 SGHAT, CDR2 FQNNGV. The V and J ends lost 3 bases and 7 bases respectively, with 16 bases between them. The CDR3 has 15 amino acids. CDR3 sequence: CASSFSGPLGNEQFF. The CDR3 DNA follows: TGTGCCAGCAGCTTCTCAGGACCATTAGGAAATGAGCAGTTCTTC.

The J gene is TRBJ2-2, the V gene TRBV4-3; D is unclear. Germline lookup yields CDR1 LGHNA and CDR2 YSLEER. Trimming cost V 0 bases and J 3 bases, with 2 bases left between them. This CDR3 comprises 13 residues. CDR3 bases: TGCGCCAGCAGCCAAGACTACACCGGGGAGCTGTTTTTT. Protein sequence: CASSQDYTGELFF.

This chain joins TRBV27 and TRBJ2-5; D perhaps matches TRBD1 (6 bases). V lost 6 bases, J lost 9 bases, and 11 bases lay in between. CDR1 is MNHEY and CDR2 is SMNVEV in the germline V gene (reference sequence). The CDR3 is 11 residues long. The CDR3 spells CASRQGFAQYF. The CDR3 DNA follows: TGTGCCAGCAGACAGGGTTTCGCCCAGTACTTC.

This chain links TRBV20-1 with TRBJ1-1; TRBD1 is a possible D gene (6 bases). CDR3 length: 13 amino acids. Per germline, CDR1 DFQATT and CDR2 SNEGSKA (reference sequence). Deletions cut 5 bases from V and 4 bases from J, with 14 bases between. CDR3 bases: TGCAGTGCTGAGGACGGAGGGGGCACTGAAGCTTTCTTT. Protein product: CSAEDGGGTEAFF.

This clonotype was detected only once. The chain recombines TRBV7-9 with TRBJ2-5; D may match TRBD1 or TRBD2 (5 bases each). Between the trimmed V and J ends, which lost 2 bases and 2 bases, there was a span of 12 bases. The germline gives CDR1 SEHNR, CDR2 FQNEAQ (reference sequence). The CDR3 covers 15 residues. In DNA, the CDR3 is TGTGCCAGCAGCTTATTAGGGGAGAGTCAAGAGACCCAGTACTTC. It translates to CASSLLGESQETQYF.

V usage is TRBV9 and J usage is TRBJ2-2, with D tentatively TRBD2 (6 bases). CDR3 size: 15 residues. Germline V CDR1 and CDR2: SGDLS, YYNGEE. Trimming cost V 3 bases and J 6 bases, with 15 bases left between them. CDR3 DNA sequence: TGTGCCAGCAGCGCGAGATCGGGGGAAGCCGGGGAGCTGTTTTTT. This encodes CASSARSGEAGELFF.

This sequence joins TRBV5-1 and TRBJ2-2; D unresolved. Trimming shortened V by 4 bases and J by 7 bases, and 11 bases separated the two germline ends. The germline V gene encodes CDR1 SGHRS and CDR2 YFSETQ. The CDR3 sequence is 13 residues long. CDR3 nucleotides: TGCGCCAGCAGCCCGGCAGCTAACGGGGAGCTGTTTTTT. Its protein is CASSPAANGELFF.

The rearrangement links TRBV12-3 or TRBV12-4 to TRBJ2-5; 10 positions agree with TRBD1. V lost 7 bases to trimming and J lost 5 bases; unmatched junction nucleotides: 4. The CDR3 runs to 13 residues. The CDR3 is CASNGDRGETQYF. CDR3 DNA: TGTGCCAGCAACGGGGACAGGGGTGAGACCCAGTACTTC.

V is TRBV5-4 and J is TRBJ2-2; perhaps TRBD2 as D (7 bases). V lost 4 bases, J lost 4 bases, and 11 bases lay in between. This CDR3 has 14 residues. The germline gives CDR1 SGHNT, CDR2 YYREEE (reference sequence). CDR3 amino acids: CASSQGGGTGELFF. CDR3 sequence (DNA): TGTGCCAGCAGCCAAGGGGGGGGCACCGGGGAGCTGTTTTTT.

Comments on this clonotype: A junction boundary mismatches the germline segment, possibly from a read error. The gene calls are TRBV25-1 and TRBJ2-5, with D possibly matching TRBD2 (5 bases). The germline V gene has CDR1 MGHDK and CDR2 SYGVNS. The CDR3 is 14 residues long. The CDR3 spells CARSEWTAGETQYF. The CDR3 bases are TGTGCCAGAAGTGAATGGACGGCGGGAGAGACCCAGTACTTC.

Here the CDR3 DNA reads TGTGCCAGCAGTGAAGAGATGGAGGGGGAAGAGACCCAGTACTTC. Translation gives CASSEEMEGEETQYF. This chain links TRBV2 with TRBJ2-5; D is possibly TRBD1 or TRBD2 (6 bases each). Germline-derived CDR1 and CDR2 are SNHLY and FYNNEI. V lost 1 base to trimming and J lost 3 bases, with 12 bases between them. The CDR3 is made up of 15 amino acids.

The chain recombines TRBV6-5 with TRBJ1-1; 10 nucleotides agree with TRBD1. CDR1 is MNHEY and CDR2 is SVGAGI in the germline V gene. J gave up 4 bases and V 5 bases, and 7 bases lay outside the gene matches. This CDR3 is built from 15 residues. CDR3 nucleotide sequence: TGTGCCAGCAGTACTGAGACAGGGGGCATCACTGAAGCTTTCTTT. This gives the protein CASSTETGGITEAFF.

The chain recombines TRBV20-1 with TRBJ1-2; TRBD1 might be the D (6 bases). Looked up from germline, CDR1 is DFQATT and CDR2 is SNEGSKA (reference sequence). The V and J ends lost 6 bases and 8 bases respectively, with 13 bases between them. The CDR3 sequence is 11 residues long. CDR3 protein: CSARQEGGYTF. The CDR3 coding sequence is TGCAGTGCCCGACAGGAAGGAGGCTACACCTTC.

The chain couples TRBV7-2 to TRBJ1-4; D uncertain. The CDR3 extends over 14 amino acids. Germline values: CDR1 SGHTA, CDR2 FQGNSA. The V end was cut by 5 bases, the J end by 0 bases, with 7 bases between. In DNA, the CDR3 is TGTGCCAGCAGCCCAGATGCAACTAATGAAAAACTGTTTTTT. Translation gives CASSPDATNEKLFF.

The V and J genes are TRBV16 and TRBJ1-3, with unresolved D. Trimming took 0 bases from V and 2 from J, leaving 11 bases between them. Germline lookup yields CDR1 KGHSY and CDR2 FQNENV. The CDR3 runs to 16 residues. Here the CDR3 DNA reads TGTGCCAGCAGCCAATCTCTCGGGAGCACTGGAAACACCATATATTTT. Translating it yields CASSQSLGSTGNTIYF.

J is TRBJ2-5 and V is TRBV7-2; TRBD1 matches at 7 bases. Trimming took 5 bases from V and 0 from J; bases not matched to a gene: 9. This CDR3 is 16 amino acids long. Germline CDR1 SGHTA, CDR2 FQGNSA. The CDR3 DNA sequence: TGTGCCAGCAGCATACGGGACAGTTTGTACCAAGAGACCCAGTACTTC. Translation: CASSIRDSLYQETQYF.

This chain links TRBV27 with TRBJ2-7, with TRBD2 identical over 8 bases. The CDR3 loop spans 11 amino acids. The trim removed 10 bases at V and 5 bases at J, leaving 4 bases unmatched. Germline assignment: CDR1 MNHEY and CDR2 SMNVEV (reference sequence). CDR3 DNA sequence: TGTGCCATACGGGGGGGCCACGAGCAGTACTTC. Protein: CAIRGGHEQYF.

The rearrangement joins TRBV18 to TRBJ1-2, with TRBD1 matching 7 bases. This CDR3 is built from 14 residues. Germline V lookup: CDR1 KGHSH, CDR2 LQKENI. V lost 2 bases, J lost 9 bases, and 9 bases stayed unmatched. The CDR3 sequence: CASSPSDRVKSYTF. DNA for the CDR3: TGTGCCAGCTCACCATCCGACAGGGTCAAGAGCTACACCTTC.

This clonotype appeared once. This chain links TRBV2 with TRBJ2-7; 7 bases map to TRBD1. The CDR3 covers 16 residues. The V gene's germline CDR1 is SNHLY and CDR2 FYNNEI. With V trimmed by 4 bases and J by 2 bases, 11 bases remained unmatched. The CDR3 nucleotides read TGTGCCAGCAGTGGAGGTCCGGGACAGCATACCTACGAGCAGTACTTC. Protein sequence: CASSGGPGQHTYEQYF.

V is TRBV18 and J is TRBJ2-7, with 8 bases matching TRBD1. CDR1 and CDR2 (germline): KGHSH, LQKENI. J lost 1 base, V lost 3 bases, and 8 bases had no gene match. The CDR3 runs 16 residues. CDR3 in amino acids: CASSPEDRAASYEQYF. In DNA form, the CDR3 reads TGTGCCAGCTCACCGGAGGACAGGGCAGCGTCCTACGAGCAGTACTTC.

The chain joins TRBV27 to TRBJ1-2; 7 bases line up with TRBD1. The CDR3 covers 15 residues. Germline CDR1 reads MNHEY; CDR2 reads SMNVEV (reference sequence). The V gene end was trimmed by 0 bases and the J gene end by 7 bases; junction bases not matched to a gene: 8. In DNA, the CDR3 is TGTGCCAGCAGTTTATCGATAACAGGGGTATTTGGCTACACCTTC. Residues: CASSLSITGVFGYTF.

V gene TRBV9 combines with J gene TRBJ2-7; 9 bases are a match to TRBD2. Germline V gives CDR1 SGDLS, CDR2 YYNGEE. This CDR3 is 14 amino acids long. J was trimmed by 6 bases and V by 3 bases; bases with no gene match: 7. The CDR3 DNA reads TGTGCCAGCAGCGCCGCGGGAGGGAGGTGCGAGCAGTACTTC. It specifies CASSAAGGRCEQYF.

The chain employs TRBV20-1 and TRBJ1-2; D gene ambiguous. CDR3 length: 8 residues. Germline V gene sequence: CDR1 DFQATT, CDR2 SNEGSKA (reference sequence). V lost 3 bases and J 9 bases, leaving 2 bases between the germline ends. DNA of the CDR3: TGCAGTGCTAGTAGCTACACCTTC. Residues: CSASSYTF.

V and J are TRBV20-1 and TRBJ1-6; D is undetermined. V gave up 6 bases and J gave up 2 bases, with 14 bases separating them. Germline values: CDR1 DFQATT, CDR2 SNEGSKA (reference sequence). This CDR3 contains 15 residues. The CDR3 is CSASDPLAYNSPLHF. The CDR3 nucleotides are TGCAGTGCATCAGACCCCCTAGCCTATAATTCACCCCTCCACTTT.

The V gene is TRBV5-4, the J gene TRBJ1-4, with D possibly matching TRBD1 (5 bases). The germline gives CDR1 SGHNT, CDR2 YYREEE (reference sequence). The V end was cut by 2 bases, the J end by 7 bases, with 21 bases between. The CDR3 length is 17 residues. The CDR3: CASSFSLIRDGGEKLFF. Here the CDR3 DNA reads TGTGCCAGCAGCTTCTCATTAATCCGGGACGGGGGTGAAAAACTGTTTTTT.

This clonotype was detected only once. V usage is TRBV4-2 and J usage is TRBJ1-2; D gene unclear. The CDR3 is made up of 15 amino acids. Germline lookup yields CDR1 LGHNA and CDR2 YNFKEQ. V shed 0 bases and J shed 7 bases, with 15 bases lying between them. The DNA for the CDR3 is TGTGCCAGCAGCCAAGAAATTGGGCAGGTTATTGGCTACACCTTC. This codes for CASSQEIGQVIGYTF.

The rearrangement uses TRBV11-1 and TRBJ2-7; no firm D call. Germline V gene lookup returns CDR1 SGHAT and CDR2 FQDESV (reference sequence). V gave up 5 bases and J gave up 3 bases, with 14 bases separating them. CDR3 length equals 14 residues. This CDR3 is CASSRGGHFYEQYF. The DNA for the CDR3 is TGTGCCAGCAGCCGCGGCGGTCATTTCTACGAGCAGTACTTC.

The gene calls are TRBV19 and TRBJ2-7; D is perhaps TRBD2 (5 bases). V was cut by 4 bases and J by 3 bases, with 16 bases left in between. CDR1 LNHDA and CDR2 SQIVND come from the germline V gene (reference sequence). The CDR3 loop spans 15 amino acids. The CDR3 DNA reads as TGTGCCAGTAGTAAACGGGGAGAACTATACTACGAGCAGTACTTC. This codes for CASSKRGELYYEQYF.

This chain uses TRBV29-1 with TRBJ2-3, with 9 bases aligning to TRBD2. V was pared by 4 bases and J by 4 bases, with 6 bases of the junction left unmatched. From germline, CDR1 is SQVTM and CDR2 ANQGSEA. The CDR3 totals 14 residues. The CDR3 loop reads CSVVGLAVADTQYF. The CDR3, as DNA: TGCAGCGTTGTGGGACTAGCAGTTGCAGATACGCAGTATTTT.

The gene calls are TRBV20-1 and TRBJ2-7, with D unresolved. The CDR3 sequence is 14 residues long. Germline values: CDR1 DFQATT, CDR2 SNEGSKA (reference sequence). Trimming removed 1 base from V and 0 bases from J, with 10 bases in between. CDR3 nucleotide sequence: TGCAGTGCTAGAGGTAGCTGGTACTCCTACGAGCAGTACTTC. It specifies CSARGSWYSYEQYF.